Listed below are T cell receptor beta chains from one sample, sequenced in a study of PD-1 blockade in classical Hodgkin lymphoma. Here immunoSEQ multiplex PCR was the method, and the copy in TCRdb shows in-frame clones only, minus some. The data contain over 15,000 clones, 65% to 80% of them singletons. The specimen comprised CD4+ T cells from blood, sampled before the fourth cycle of nivolumab. All receptors come from a human donor with classical Hodgkin lymphoma. Both conserved end residues are part of each CDR3. The order of the fields is D gene, clone size, V gene, J gene, CDR3 protein, CDR3 DNA. D genes are given only for firm matches. Clone size, where shown, is once, few, many, or a class for clones that have expanded.

>TRBD1|NA|TRBV5-4|TRBJ2-1
CASSLTGGRNEQFF
TGTGCCAGCAGCTTGACAGGGGGCAGAAATGAGCAGTTCTTC
>TRBD1|NA|TRBV9|TRBJ2-1
CASSFTGTGYEQFF
TGTGCCAGCAGCTTTACCGGGACAGGGTATGAGCAGTTCTTC
>NA|NA|TRBV7-3|TRBJ1-1
CASSLMRDTEAFF
TGTGCCAGCAGCTTAATGCGCGACACTGAAGCTTTCTTT
>NA|NA|TRBV19|TRBJ2-5
CASSMSRVKETQYF
TGTGCCAGTAGTATGTCTCGGGTGAAGGAGACCCAGTACTTC
>TRBD2|NA|TRBV7-6|TRBJ2-2
CASSLSSGGIPGELFF
TGTGCCAGCAGCTTATCCAGCGGGGGCATCCCCGGGGAGCTGTTTTTT
>TRBD2|NA|TRBV7-9|TRBJ2-6
CASSLSGGYGANVLTF
TGTGCCAGCAGCTTGAGCGGGGGATACGGGGCCAACGTCCTGACTTTC
>NA|NA|TRBV21-1|TRBJ2-5
CASSKKGLAGKETQYF
TGTGCCAGCAGCAAAAAGGGACTAGCGGGAAAGGAGACCCAGTACTTC
>TRBD1|NA|TRBV18|TRBJ1-6
CASSIGQGYNSPLHF
TGTGCCAGCTCAATAGGACAGGGATATAATTCACCCCTCCACTTT
>NA|NA|TRBV6-1|TRBJ1-5
CAVTSGNQPQHF
TGTGCCGTCACGTCAGGGAATCAGCCCCAGCATTTT
>NA|NA|TRBV5-5|TRBJ2-2
CASSRQNTGELFF
TGTGCCAGCAGCAGGCAGAACACCGGGGAGCTGTTTTTT
>NA|NA|TRBV6-5|TRBJ1-2
CASKKGWANYGYTF
TGTGCCAGTAAGAAAGGGTGGGCTAACTATGGCTACACCTTC
>TRBD1|once|TRBV19|TRBJ1-1
CASSGTAAVLNTEAFF
TGTGCCAGTAGTGGGACAGCTGCGGTTCTGAACACTGAAGCTTTCTTT
>NA|few|TRBV7-9|TRBJ1-5
CASSLAINQPQHF
TGTGCCAGCAGCTTAGCGATAAATCAGCCCCAGCATTTT
>TRBD2|NA|TRBV6-5|TRBJ2-1
CASSSLAGGRYNEQFF
TGTGCCAGCAGTTCATTAGCGGGAGGCCGATACAATGAGCAGTTCTTC
>TRBD2|once|TRBV7-9|TRBJ2-7
CASSSGLGSYEQYF
TGTGCCAGCAGCTCAGGACTAGGTAGCTACGAGCAGTACTTC
>NA|few|TRBV9|TRBJ1-1
CASSVVPSANEAFF
TGTGCCAGCAGCGTAGTTCCCAGCGCTAATGAAGCTTTCTTT
>NA|NA|TRBV2|TRBJ1-4
CASSDRALKLFF
TGTGCCAGCAGTGACCGGGCCCTAAAACTGTTTTTT
>NA|NA|TRBV4-2|TRBJ2-1
CASSPSKLYNEQFF
TGTGCCAGCAGCCCTAGTAAGCTTTACAATGAGCAGTTCTTC
>NA|NA|TRBV2|TRBJ1-5
CASSRLGNQPQHF
TGTGCCAGCAGTAGGTTGGGCAATCAGCCCCAGCATTTT
>TRBD1|NA|TRBV19|TRBJ1-1
CASSRQGSTEAFF
TGTGCCAGTTCTCGACAGGGAAGCACTGAAGCTTTCTTT
>TRBD1|NA|TRBV7-8|TRBJ1-3
CASSLDRGSGNTIYF
TGTGCCAGCAGCTTGGACAGGGGTTCGGGAAACACCATATATTTT
>NA|NA|TRBV7-9|TRBJ1-2
CASSPETYGYTF
TGTGCCAGCAGCCCCGAGACTTACGGCTACACCTTC
>NA|NA|TRBV2|TRBJ2-7
CASSTGIYEQYF
TGTGCCAGCAGCACAGGGATCTACGAGCAGTACTTC
>NA|NA|TRBV5-8|TRBJ1-5
CASSPGGGVNQPQHF
TGTGCCAGCAGCCCTGGGGGGGGAGTTAATCAGCCCCAGCATTTT
>NA|NA|TRBV29-1|TRBJ2-3
CSVRSTDTQYF
TGCAGCGTTAGGTCGACAGATACGCAGTATTTT
>NA|once|TRBV4-3|TRBJ2-2
CASSQDGTPNTGELFF
TGCGCCAGCAGCCAGGACGGGACACCGAACACCGGGGAGCTGTTTTTT
>NA|NA|TRBV7-2|TRBJ2-5
CASSLARGGQGTQYF
TGTGCCAGCAGCTTAGCGAGGGGGGGTCAAGGGACCCAGTACTTC
>TRBD1|once|TRBV7-6|TRBJ2-2
CASSSGQVRNTGELFF
TGTGCCAGCAGCTCTGGACAGGTCAGGAACACCGGGGAGCTGTTTTTT
>NA|NA|TRBV2|TRBJ2-1
CASRSGTGAYNEQFF
TGTGCCAGCAGGTCCGGGACCGGGGCCTACAATGAGCAGTTCTTC
>NA|NA|TRBV19|TRBJ2-3
CASIHNRGDTQYF
TGTGCCAGTATCCACAACCGAGGAGATACGCAGTATTTT
>NA|NA|TRBV5-1|TRBJ1-1
CASSLGGRVDTEAFF
TGCGCCAGCAGCTTGGGTGGCAGGGTCGACACTGAAGCTTTCTTT
>TRBD1|NA|TRBV2|TRBJ2-1
CASRKGQFSYNEQFF
TGTGCCAGCAGAAAGGGACAGTTCTCCTACAATGAGCAGTTCTTC
>TRBD1|NA|TRBV19|TRBJ1-5
CASSIGGQGYQPQHF
TGTGCCAGTAGTATAGGGGGACAGGGGTATCAGCCCCAGCATTTT
>NA|few|TRBV27|TRBJ1-1
CASSSTLGTTEAFF
TGTGCCAGCAGTTCAACCCTGGGGACCACTGAAGCTTTCTTT
>NA|NA|TRBV7-6|TRBJ2-1
CASSLPGLEVNEQFF
TGTGCCAGCAGTCTACCGGGCCTCGAGGTGAATGAGCAGTTCTTC
>NA|NA|TRBV6-1|TRBJ2-1
CASRWAHSDNEQFF
TGTGCCAGCCGTTGGGCTCATTCGGACAATGAGCAGTTCTTC
>NA|NA|TRBV2|TRBJ2-3
CASSEVGVSTDTQYF
TGTGCCAGCAGTGAAGTTGGAGTTAGCACAGATACGCAGTATTTT
>NA|NA|TRBV5-1|TRBJ1-2
CASSLAGGAGGYTF
TGCGCCAGCAGCTTGGCCGGGGGGGCCGGTGGCTACACCTTC
>NA|NA|TRBV9|TRBJ2-7
CASSVEDQAGYYEQYF
TGTGCCAGCAGCGTAGAGGATCAGGCGGGATACTACGAGCAGTACTTC
>NA|NA|TRBV7-5|TRBJ2-7
CARSFTYEQYF
TGTGCCAGAAGCTTCACCTACGAGCAGTACTTC
>NA|NA|TRBV18|TRBJ2-1
CASSPPRFAGPGEQFF
TGTGCCAGCTCACCACCCCGGTTCGCGGGGCCGGGTGAGCAGTTCTTC
>NA|NA|TRBV11-3|TRBJ2-3
CASSLDWMADTQYF
TGTGCCAGCAGCTTAGATTGGATGGCAGATACGCAGTATTTT
>NA|few|TRBV11-3|TRBJ1-1
CASSFTSTVAAFF
TGTGCCAGCAGTTTCACCTCGACAGTGGCAGCTTTCTTT
>NA|NA|TRBV6-1|TRBJ1-1
CASKPVVNTEAFF
TGTGCCAGCAAACCCGTGGTGAACACTGAAGCTTTCTTT
>TRBD1|NA|TRBV14|TRBJ1-5
CASSQGMSRDRPIGVNQPQHF
TGTGCCAGCAGCCAAGGCATGAGCCGGGACAGGCCTATCGGAGTCAATCAGCCCCAGCATTTT
>NA|few|TRBV7-6|TRBJ2-2
CASSLGSNWITGELFF
TGTGCCAGCAGCTTAGGTAGCAATTGGATTACCGGGGAGCTGTTTTTT
>TRBD1|NA|TRBV28|TRBJ2-6
CASSDRGKGSGANVLTF
TGTGCCAGCAGTGACAGGGGGAAAGGCTCTGGGGCCAACGTCCTGACTTTC
>NA|once|TRBV6-5|TRBJ2-5
CASSYSGGLKTQYF
TGTGCCAGCAGTTACTCGGGAGGTCTGAAGACCCAGTACTTC
>NA|once|TRBV18|TRBJ1-1
CASSPQGLNTEAFF
TGTGCCAGCTCACCTCAGGGTCTGAACACTGAAGCTTTCTTT
>NA|NA|TRBV4-2|TRBJ2-5
CASSTPPQETQYF
TGTGCCAGCAGCACCCCACCACAAGAGACCCAGTACTTC